This section outlines one TCR beta chain sequence together with its context. The table came from immunoSEQ multiplex PCR; TCRdb's copy has only in-frame clones and leaves some out. The table lists some 55,000 clones, roughly three quarters of them singletons, with more than 2% in the top ten. The data are from a study of OX40 agonist ivuxolimab in advanced cancers. Study as a whole: Patients' therapy was ivuxolimab, an antibody that acts as an agonist of OX40 (CD134). The patients received ivuxolimab by intravenous route every 2 weeks at 0.01 to 10 mg/kg. Eligibility admitted prior anti-PD-1, anti-PD-L1 or anti-CTLA-4 therapy; 40% had some.

The sample was CD4+ or CD8+ T cells sorted from blood, taken in a trial of the OX40 agonist ivuxolimab. The receptor was derived from an adult with an advanced solid tumor such as melanoma, head and neck, liver or kidney cancer.

The CDR3 protein is CASSLAGRQETQYF. The CDR3 DNA reads as TGTGCCAGCAGCTTGGCGGGCAGACAAGAGACCCAGTACTTC. V gene TRBV5-6 combines with J gene TRBJ2-5; D is undetermined. V was shortened by 0 bases and J by 2 bases, with 8 bases between the two germline ends. This CDR3 contains 14 residues. Germline V gene lookup returns CDR1 SGHDT and CDR2 YYEEEE.